The clone carrying this T cell receptor (beta chain) was picked up many times. Its cognate antigen is unknown. This sample stems from a study of T cells in Graves' hyperthyroidism and ophthalmopathy. TCR beta CDR3 region amplification was performed from RNA transcripts. The TCR CDR3 was amplified in a first-round RT-PCR using the HTBI primer set. TCRdb used MiXCR to reprocess the multiplex PCR reads, holding one entry per CDR3 protein. The sample has 540,000 or so distinct CDR3 sequences, around 45% seen once; the top ten hold around 20%. Overall study results and limits: Most thyroid clonotypes expanded above 0.001 were also detected in blood.

The CDR3 runs 16 residues. From germline, CDR1 is MGHRA and CDR2 YSYEKL. V shed 1 base and J 4 bases; nucleotides not matched to a gene: 10. The sequence was collected from an adult woman with Graves' disease, either hyperthyroidism or ophthalmopathy (not recorded which). Sequenced: peripheral blood or thyroid tissue (not recorded which). V is TRBV4-1 and J is TRBJ2-7, with 7 nucleotides matching TRBD1. In nucleotides, the CDR3 is TGCGCCAGCAGCCAAGCAACGGACAGGAACCCTTACGAGCAGTACTTC. As protein: CASSQATDRNPYEQYF.